Shown below are 11 T cell receptor beta chains from a single sample sequenced in a study of blood T cell repertoires in COVID-19. Measured with immunoSEQ multiplex PCR; TCRdb has only the in-frame clones, and not every one. The sample includes about 180,000 clones, roughly 80% of them seen just once. Sequencing was performed on PBMCs or T cells enriched from blood (not recorded which). The receptors were gathered from a woman aged 45-65 years who had recovered from COVID-19.

This clone was detected a few times. The chain is built from TRBV19 and TRBJ1-5, with 8 bases fitting TRBD1. With V trimmed by 7 bases and J by 3 bases, 8 bases remained unmatched. There are 15 residues in the CDR3. The germline gives CDR1 LNHDA, CDR2 SQIVND (reference sequence). The CDR3 is CASNSDRADNQPQHF. The CDR3 DNA reads as TGTGCCAGTAACTCGGACAGGGCGGACAATCAGCCCCAGCATTTT.

The V call is TRBV18, the J call TRBJ2-3, with 7 bases lining up with TRBD2. The J segment lost 4 bases and the V segment lost 0 bases, leaving 7 bases of the junction unmatched. The germline gives CDR1 KGHSH, CDR2 LQKENI. The CDR3 is 16 residues long. CDR3 sequence (DNA): TGTGCCAGCTCACCACCAACGGGAGGAGTCTCAGATACGCAGTATTTT. Protein: CASSPPTGGVSDTQYF.

About this clone itself: Other nucleotide sequences from this sample produce the same CDR3. V gene TRBV7-9 combines with J gene TRBJ1-1, with D possibly being TRBD1 (5 bases). The V and J ends lost 2 bases and 3 bases respectively, with 7 bases between them. This CDR3 is built from 13 residues. Per germline, CDR1 SEHNR and CDR2 FQNEAQ (reference sequence). CDR3 DNA sequence: TGTGCCAGCAGCTTAACGGGGGACACTGAAGCTTTCTTT. Encoded protein: CASSLTGDTEAFF.

This chain uses TRBV24-1 with TRBJ2-1; D may be TRBD1 (6 bases). CDR3 length: 14 amino acids. V was shortened by 4 bases and J by 9 bases, with 15 bases between the two germline ends. Germline CDR1 and CDR2: KGHDR and SFDVKD. CDR3 loop: CATSEQTGLAEQFF. CDR3 nucleotides: TGTGCCACCAGTGAGCAAACAGGGCTGGCTGAGCAGTTCTTC.

The rearrangement links TRBV18 to TRBJ2-6, with 8 positions matching TRBD1. The trim removed 1 base at V and 0 bases at J, leaving 14 bases unmatched. The CDR3 has 21 amino acids. Germline CDR1 reads KGHSH; CDR2 reads LQKENI. CDR3 amino acids: CASSPRVFSGQAFSGANVLTF. DNA of the CDR3: TGTGCCAGCTCACCACGTGTTTTTTCGGGACAGGCCTTCTCTGGGGCCAACGTCCTGACTTTC.

This chain connects TRBV19 to TRBJ1-1; 8 bases align to TRBD1. Losses at the gene ends were 5 bases for V and 1 base for J; bases not matched to a gene: 6. This CDR3 comprises 15 residues. Germline V lookup: CDR1 LNHDA, CDR2 SQIVND (reference sequence). CDR3 in DNA: TGTGCCAGTAGTCTCAGGGGGCCCCCGAACACTGAAGCTTTCTTT. Its translation: CASSLRGPPNTEAFF. The full variable domain, rest sourced from reference TRBV19 and TRBJ1-1, is DGGITQSPKYLFRKEGQNVTLSCEQNLNHDAMYWYRQDPGQGLRLIYYSQIVNDFQKGDIAEGYSVSREKKESFPLTVTSAQKNPTAFYLCASSLRGPPNTEAFFGQGTRLTVV.

This chain uses TRBV3-1 (or the pseudogene TRBV3-2) with TRBJ2-7; D may be TRBD2 (6 bases). Trimming left V 1 base short and J 9 bases short, with 10 bases between. The germline gives CDR1 LGHDT, CDR2 YNNKEL (reference sequence). CDR3 length: 12 amino acids. CDR3: CASSQGTGRQYF. CDR3 coding DNA: TGTGCCAGCAGCCAAGGTACCGGGAGGCAGTACTTC.

The J gene is TRBJ1-3, the V gene TRBV9; D is unclear. The length of the CDR3 is 13 residues. V lost 0 bases to trimming and J lost 8 bases, with 9 bases between them. Per germline, CDR1 SGDLS and CDR2 YYNGEE. The CDR3 loop is CASSVATRDTIYF. The CDR3 coding sequence is TGTGCCAGCAGCGTAGCTACGAGGGACACCATATATTTT. Drawing the rest from reference TRBV9 and TRBJ1-3, the complete variable domain is DSGVTQTPKHLITATGQRVTLRCSPRSGDLSVYWYQQSLDQGLQFLIQYYNGEERAKGNILERFSAQQFPDLHSELNLSSLELGDSALYFCASSVATRDTIYFGEGSWLTVV.

The rearrangement joins TRBV27 to TRBJ2-3, with 8 bases lining up with TRBD2. V trimming: 0 bases; J trimming: 4 bases; junction bases outside the gene matches: 9. This CDR3 is built from 17 residues. Germline V gives CDR1 MNHEY, CDR2 SMNVEV (reference sequence). CDR3 in amino acids: CASSLSPPGGPADTQYF. For the CDR3, the DNA is TGTGCCAGCAGTTTATCGCCGCCGGGAGGGCCCGCAGATACGCAGTATTTT.

The chain links TRBV4-1 to TRBJ2-1, with 8 positions matching TRBD2. The germline CDR1 and CDR2 sequences are MGHRA and YSYEKL. There are 18 residues in the CDR3. V shed 3 bases, J shed 0 bases, and the junction held 10 bases outside the gene matches. CDR3 nucleotide sequence: TGCGCCAGCAGCCACGGACTAGCCCAATCGTCCTCCTACAATGAGCAGTTCTTC. Translation gives CASSHGLAQSSSYNEQFF.

This chain links TRBV7-2 with TRBJ1-1, with D unclear. The CDR3 has 13 amino acids. Looked up from germline, CDR1 is SGHTA and CDR2 is FQGNSA. The germline V and J ends were trimmed by 7 bases and 8 bases, with 17 bases remaining between them. Here the CDR3 reads CASTPQRESEAFF. The CDR3 bases are TGTGCCAGCACCCCCCAGCGAGAGTCCGAAGCTTTCTTT.